The 6 T cell receptor beta chains below all came from one sample that was sequenced in a study of PD-1 blockade in classical Hodgkin lymphoma. Each patient experienced a relapse that followed autologous stem cell transplantation, and brentuximab vedotin exposure varied. Libraries were prepared by immunoSEQ multiplex PCR; TCRdb keeps only in-frame clonotypes and omits some of them. The table shows 100,000 or so clones, with 80% to 90% occurring only once. The material sequenced was peripheral blood mononuclear cells (PBMCs), taken before the second cycle of nivolumab. The receptors originated from a human donor with classical Hodgkin lymphoma.

The CDR3 protein is CASSQPPRNTGELFF. The CDR3, as DNA: TGCGCCAGCAGCCAACCTCCAAGGAACACCGGGGAGCTGTTTTTT. V is TRBV5-1 and J is TRBJ2-2; no clear D gene. V lost 4 bases to trimming and J lost 1 base, with 11 bases between them. Germline lookup yields CDR1 SGHRS and CDR2 YFSETQ. The CDR3 spans 15 residues. Full variable domain (outside the CDR3, taken from reference TRBV5-1 and TRBJ2-2): KAGVTQTPRYLIKTRGQQVTLSCSPISGHRSVSWYQQTPGQGLQFLFEYFSETQRNKGNFPGRFSGRQFSNSRSEMNVSTLELGDSALYLCASSQPPRNTGELFFGEGSRLTVL.

The chain uses TRBV9 and TRBJ1-2; D possibly corresponds to TRBD1 (6 bases). This CDR3 region has 15 residues. The ends were cut back, 0 bases at V and 3 bases at J, with 12 bases in the middle. Germline V gene sequence: CDR1 SGDLS, CDR2 YYNGEE. The CDR3 spells CASSVAEGVDYGYTF. As DNA, the CDR3 is TGTGCCAGCAGCGTAGCCGAGGGGGTAGACTATGGCTACACCTTC.

This rearrangement joins TRBV10-3 to TRBJ1-1; 10 bases agree with TRBD1. The CDR3 loop spans 14 amino acids. V was clipped by 6 bases and J by 3 bases; unmatched bases: 4. Germline CDR1 reads ENHRY; CDR2 reads SYGVKD. In DNA, the CDR3 is TGTGCCATCAGACCCGGGACAGGGGACACTGAAGCTTTCTTT. Translated, it gives CAIRPGTGDTEAFF.

For this clone: Within the sample, other DNA sequences also encode this same CDR3. This chain joins TRBV18 and TRBJ2-3, with no clear D. CDR1 KGHSH and CDR2 LQKENI come from the germline V gene. CDR3 length: 11 residues. V was clipped by 3 bases and J by 2 bases, with 0 bases between them. CDR3 region: CASSPTDTQYF. CDR3 DNA: TGTGCCAGCTCACCCACAGATACGCAGTATTTT.

V and J are TRBV29-1 and TRBJ2-7; D ambiguous. Germline V gives CDR1 SQVTM, CDR2 ANQGSEA. The V and J ends lost 7 bases and 3 bases respectively, with 10 bases between them. This CDR3 has 11 residues. The CDR3 reads CSAWEDYEQYF. In DNA form, the CDR3 reads TGCAGCGCCTGGGAAGACTACGAGCAGTACTTC.

This clone was counted a single time. This chain connects TRBV14 to TRBJ2-1, with a possible D match to TRBD1 (5 bases). Germline CDR1 and CDR2: SGHDN and FVKESK. This CDR3 spans 14 amino acids. Trimming removed 4 bases from V and 8 bases from J, with 15 bases in between. For the CDR3, the DNA is TGTGCCAGCAGCCCCGAGCTCCAGGGCTATGAGCAGTTCTTC. This translates into CASSPELQGYEQFF.